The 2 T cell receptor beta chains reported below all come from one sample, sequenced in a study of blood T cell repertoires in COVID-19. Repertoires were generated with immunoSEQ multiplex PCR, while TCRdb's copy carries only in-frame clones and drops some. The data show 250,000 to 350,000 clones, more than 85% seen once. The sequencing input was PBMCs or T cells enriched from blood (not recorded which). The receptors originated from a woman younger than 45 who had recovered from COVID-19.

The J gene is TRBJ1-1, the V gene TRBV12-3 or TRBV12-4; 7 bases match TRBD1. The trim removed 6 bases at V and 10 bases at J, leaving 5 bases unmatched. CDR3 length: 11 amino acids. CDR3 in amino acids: CASRRQGTAFF. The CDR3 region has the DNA TGTGCCAGCAGGCGACAGGGAACAGCTTTCTTT.

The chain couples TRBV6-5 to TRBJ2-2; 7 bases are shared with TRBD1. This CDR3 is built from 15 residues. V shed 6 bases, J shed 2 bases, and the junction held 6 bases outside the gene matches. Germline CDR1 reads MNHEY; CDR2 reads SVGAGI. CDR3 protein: CASRLTGTNTGELFF. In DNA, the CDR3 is TGTGCCAGCAGATTGACAGGGACCAACACCGGGGAGCTGTTTTTT.